Presented here are 30 T cell receptor beta chains from one specimen sequenced in a study of identical twins. Via MiXCR, TCRdb re-called the 5' RACE reads, giving one row per CDR3 protein. The data show hundreds of thousands of distinct CDR3 sequences, 9% to 15% seen once. Separately, the same data were catalogued under a study of yellow fever vaccine responses in identical twins.

The sequenced material came from PBMCs. These receptor sequences come from a woman younger than 35 in good health.

This clonotype has only a few counts. The rearrangement uses TRBV29-1 and TRBJ2-6; unclear D gene. Trimming pared 4 bases from V and 0 bases from J, leaving 4 bases between. Germline V gene sequence: CDR1 SQVTM, CDR2 ANQGSEA. This CDR3 contains 13 residues. CDR3 in DNA: TGCAGCGTTGTCCTCTCTGGGGCCAACGTCCTGACTTTC. Protein sequence: CSVVLSGANVLTF.

The chain recombines TRBV20-1 with TRBJ2-4; TRBD2 matches at 7 bases. V lost 6 bases, J lost 9 bases, and 17 bases stayed unmatched. The CDR3 consists of 15 residues. Germline assignment: CDR1 DFQATT and CDR2 SNEGSKA (reference sequence). CDR3 sequence (DNA): TGCAGTGCGACCGGGGCTAGCGGACTCAGTGGCATTCAGTACTTC. Protein: CSATGASGLSGIQYF.

The genes are TRBV9 and TRBJ2-3; D remains unclear. From germline, CDR1 is SGDLS and CDR2 YYNGEE. The ends were cut back, 0 bases at V and 2 bases at J, with 7 bases in the middle. The CDR3 contains 14 residues. Here the CDR3 DNA reads TGTGCCAGCAGCGTAGGGGGAACCACAGATACGCAGTATTTT. This encodes CASSVGGTTDTQYF. The full variable domain, in which reference TRBV9 and TRBJ2-3 provide the parts outside the CDR3, is DSGVTQTPKHLITATGQRVTLRCSPRSGDLSVYWYQQSLDQGLQFLIQYYNGEERAKGNILERFSAQQFPDLHSELNLSSLELGDSALYFCASSVGGTTDTQYFGPGTRLTVL.

The chain has TRBV18 and TRBJ2-5; D is unclear. CDR1 and CDR2 from the germline V gene are KGHSH and LQKENI. CDR3 length: 15 amino acids. V lost 0 bases to trimming and J lost 1 base, with 9 bases between them. The CDR3 here is CASSPPPSGQETQYF. The CDR3 nucleotides are TGTGCCAGCTCACCACCCCCATCAGGCCAAGAGACCCAGTACTTC.

The chain uses TRBV28 and TRBJ1-1; 7 nucleotides agree with TRBD1. CDR1 is MDHEN, CDR2 SYDVKM, per germline. The V gene end was trimmed by 5 bases and the J gene end by 5 bases; junction bases not matched to a gene: 8. The CDR3 is made up of 14 amino acids. The CDR3 loop reads CASSAYRGFTEAFF. The DNA of the CDR3 is TGTGCCAGCAGTGCCTACAGGGGTTTTACTGAAGCTTTCTTT. The variable domain in full, with the rest retrieved from reference TRBV28 and TRBJ1-1, is DVKVTQSSRYLVKRTGEKVFLECVQDMDHENMFWYRQDPGLGLRLIYFSYDVKMKEKGDIPEGYSVSREKKERFSLILESASTNQTSMYLCASSAYRGFTEAFFGQGTRLTVV.

There are many counts of this clonotype. The chain couples TRBV10-3 to TRBJ1-2; 7 bases agree with TRBD1. CDR3 length equals 13 residues. Trimming removed 5 bases from V and 6 bases from J; junction bases left unmatched: 6. Germline V lookup: CDR1 ENHRY, CDR2 SYGVKD. In nucleotides, the CDR3 is TGTGCCATCAGTTGGGACAGCGCAAATGGCTACACCTTC. This gives the protein CAISWDSANGYTF.

This sequence joins TRBV2 and TRBJ2-7; tentatively, D is TRBD2 (5 bases). Germline V gene sequence: CDR1 SNHLY, CDR2 FYNNEI. V was pared by 3 bases and J by 3 bases, with 15 bases between. This CDR3 contains 15 residues. The CDR3 DNA reads TGTGCCAGCAGTGAGGACTGGACTCAACTCTACGAGCAGTACTTC. Translating it yields CASSEDWTQLYEQYF.

This clonotype was observed a few times. This chain uses TRBV7-9 with TRBJ1-4, with D tentatively TRBD1 (6 bases). V was clipped by 6 bases and J by 5 bases, with 13 bases between them. The length of the CDR3 is 14 residues. From germline, CDR1 is SEHNR and CDR2 FQNEAQ (reference sequence). The CDR3 region is CASSNGQSNEKLFF. CDR3 coding DNA: TGTGCCAGCAGTAATGGACAGTCCAATGAAAAACTGTTTTTT.

The J gene is TRBJ1-1, the V gene TRBV24-1, with D unresolved. V was shortened by 3 bases and J by 0 bases, with 4 bases between the two germline ends. Germline V gene data show CDR1 as KGHDR and CDR2 as SFDVKD. This CDR3 is 13 amino acids long. The CDR3 sequence: CATSDNLNTEAFF. CDR3 DNA: TGTGCCACCAGTGATAATTTGAACACTGAAGCTTTCTTT.

V gene TRBV7-3 combines with J gene TRBJ2-1; 10 positions match TRBD2. The CDR3 length is 18 residues. Germline V gene sequence: CDR1 SGHTA, CDR2 FQGTGA. The ends lost 1 base at V and 7 bases at J; junction bases unmatched: 13. CDR3 region: CASSLSSLTSGITNEQFF. CDR3 nucleotide sequence: TGTGCCAGCAGCTTAAGTAGTCTCACTAGCGGGATAACGAATGAGCAGTTCTTC.

This clonotype was seen a few times. The genes are TRBV5-1 and TRBJ2-6, with 9 bases fitting TRBD1. The CDR3 is made up of 17 amino acids. V lost 6 bases, J lost 2 bases, and 9 bases stayed unmatched. Germline assignment: CDR1 SGHRS and CDR2 YFSETQ. The DNA of the CDR3 is TGCGCCAGCATGGGTCCCGGGACAGGGCCTGGGGCCAACGTCCTGACTTTC. Encoded protein: CASMGPGTGPGANVLTF.

This clonotype was observed a handful of times. The chain links TRBV5-1 to TRBJ2-1; the D is unclear. The germline gives CDR1 SGHRS, CDR2 YFSETQ. The CDR3 is made up of 15 amino acids. The V gene lost 1 base and the J gene lost 2 bases, with 10 bases spanning the gap. The CDR3 nucleotides read TGCGCCAGCAGCTTGTCGCCTGGGGCCTACAATGAGCAGTTCTTC. It is translated as CASSLSPGAYNEQFF.

V gene TRBV18 combines with J gene TRBJ2-3; D gene ambiguous. CDR1 is KGHSH, CDR2 LQKENI, per germline. The CDR3 runs 12 residues. Trimming cost V 4 bases and J 6 bases, with 8 bases left between them. CDR3 sequence: CASSRMWDTQYF. The CDR3 nucleotides are TGTGCCAGCTCACGGATGTGGGATACGCAGTATTTT.

Points on this clonotype: At one of its ends the junction is not consistent with the germline gene, which may arise from a read error. The rearrangement uses TRBV20-1 and TRBJ2-2; TRBD2 matches 11 bases. CDR1 DFQATT and CDR2 SNEGSKA come from the germline V gene (reference sequence). The CDR3 sequence is 15 residues long. This CDR3 is CSATSGRGNTGVLFF. CDR3 sequence (DNA): TGCAGTGCCACTAGCGGGAGAGGCAACACCGGGGTGCTGTTTTTT.

The rearrangement uses TRBV12-3 or TRBV12-4 and TRBJ1-6; D is unclear. The CDR3 is made up of 15 amino acids. The V end lost 3 bases, the J end lost 4 bases, and 10 bases lay between the germline ends. CDR3 DNA: TGTGCCAGCAGTTTCTCAATCGTTTATAATTCACCCCTCCACTTT. Amino acid sequence: CASSFSIVYNSPLHF.

This clonotype was seen more than once but under ten times. The rearrangement joins TRBV7-8 to TRBJ2-2; the D gene is possibly TRBD1 (6 bases). The germline V gene has CDR1 SGHVS and CDR2 FQNEAQ. Trimming took off 5 bases at V and 4 bases at J, with 17 bases between the two ends. The CDR3 sequence is 16 residues long. CDR3 protein: CASSGRTAWSTGELFF. Here the CDR3 DNA reads TGTGCCAGCAGCGGAAGGACAGCCTGGAGCACCGGGGAGCTGTTTTTT.

This chain joins TRBV5-6 and TRBJ2-7, with D possibly being TRBD1 (6 bases). The V and J ends lost 0 bases and 2 bases respectively, with 15 bases between them. CDR3 length equals 16 residues. Germline V gene lookup returns CDR1 SGHDT and CDR2 YYEEEE. The DNA of the CDR3 is TGTGCCAGCAGCTTGGTTAGAGTGGGGGCACCCTACGAGCAGTACTTC. Translation gives CASSLVRVGAPYEQYF.

This clonotype was detected a few times. The V call is TRBV18, the J call TRBJ1-2; TRBD1 agrees at 9 bases. The CDR3 runs 15 residues. V was pared by 1 base and J by 5 bases, with 5 bases of the junction left unmatched. Germline lookup yields CDR1 KGHSH and CDR2 LQKENI. CDR3 in amino acids: CASSPRDREAYGYTF. The CDR3 region has the DNA TGTGCCAGCTCACCACGGGACAGGGAGGCATATGGCTACACCTTC.

The table lists this clonotype with a few counts. For the CDR3, the DNA is TGTGCCAGCAGCGCTGCGACAGGGGCATCTACAGATACGCAGTATTTT. It translates to CASSAATGASTDTQYF. The rearrangement joins TRBV11-2 to TRBJ2-3, with TRBD1 matching over 8 bases. The V gene end was trimmed by 5 bases and the J gene end by 3 bases; junction bases not matched to a gene: 10. The CDR3 consists of 16 residues. The germline CDR1 and CDR2 sequences are SGHAT and FQNNGV.

This clonotype was seen a few times. V usage is TRBV7-9 and J usage is TRBJ1-2, with TRBD1 matching over 7 bases. In germline, CDR1 is SEHNR, CDR2 FQNEAQ (reference sequence). The V segment lost 4 bases and the J segment 4 bases; nucleotides outside the gene matches: 9. This CDR3 contains 15 residues. In nucleotides, the CDR3 is TGTGCCAGCAGCTCAATAGGACAGGCCTCCTATGGCTACACCTTC. This sequence encodes CASSSIGQASYGYTF. Using reference TRBV7-9 and TRBJ1-2 for the parts outside the CDR3, the full variable domain is DTGVSQNPRHKITKRGQNVTFRCDPISEHNRLYWYRQTLGQGPEFLTYFQNEAQLEKSRLLSDRFSAERPKGSFSTLEIQRTEQGDSAMYLCASSSIGQASYGYTFGSGTRLTVV.

This clonotype has only a few counts. This chain connects TRBV11-1 to TRBJ1-1; D uncertain. Germline-derived CDR1 and CDR2 are SGHAT and FQDESV (reference sequence). The CDR3 covers 12 residues. The V gene lost 6 bases and the J gene lost 5 bases, with 10 bases spanning the gap. The CDR3 DNA is TGTGCCAGCAGTTACGGGATAACTGAAGCTTTCTTT. This codes for CASSYGITEAFF.

As DNA, the CDR3 is TGTGCCAGCAGCCCGGGGGAGATAGGAGCTTTCTTT. Its translation is CASSPGEIGAFF. The genes are TRBV25-1 and TRBJ1-1; the D gene is possibly TRBD1 (5 bases). Trimming stripped 6 bases from V and 10 bases from J, with 15 bases between. The CDR3 has 12 amino acids. Germline-derived CDR1 and CDR2 are MGHDK and SYGVNS.

V usage is TRBV5-1 and J usage is TRBJ1-1; 9 nucleotides agree with TRBD1. V was clipped by 4 bases and J by 4 bases; unmatched bases: 5. Germline assignment: CDR1 SGHRS and CDR2 YFSETQ. This CDR3 is 14 amino acids long. This CDR3 is CASSKDRGGTEAFF. The DNA for the CDR3 is TGCGCCAGCAGCAAGGACAGGGGAGGCACTGAAGCTTTCTTT.

This rearrangement joins TRBV7-6 to TRBJ2-3, with D maybe TRBD1 (6 bases). V shed 2 bases and J shed 2 bases, with 14 bases lying between them. The CDR3 runs to 16 residues. CDR1 is SGHVS, CDR2 FNYEAQ, per germline. Here the CDR3 reads CASSLQSGDLTDTQYF. DNA of the CDR3: TGTGCCAGCAGCTTACAATCAGGGGACCTCACAGATACGCAGTATTTT.

This clonotype was detected ten times or more. The gene calls are TRBV29-1 and TRBJ2-5, with 8 bases aligning to TRBD2. J lost 3 bases, V lost 7 bases, and 4 bases had no gene match. This CDR3 comprises 12 residues. The germline gives CDR1 SQVTM, CDR2 ANQGSEA. The CDR3 loop reads CSAISGEETQYF. The DNA of the CDR3 is TGCAGCGCGATTAGCGGGGAAGAGACCCAGTACTTC.

This sequence joins TRBV15 and TRBJ2-7; maybe TRBD2 (6 bases). The V gene's germline CDR1 is LNHNV and CDR2 YYDKDF (reference sequence). This CDR3 has 16 residues. V lost 1 base, J lost 5 bases, and 18 bases lay in between. CDR3 region: CATSRVRTPEGHEQYV. The CDR3 DNA reads as TGTGCCACCAGCAGAGTCAGGACACCGGAGGGCCACGAGCAGTACGTC.

The chain combines TRBV12-3 or TRBV12-4 with TRBJ2-1, with 7 bases that match TRBD2. The junction had 6 bases not matched to a gene; V was cut back by 1 base and J by 9 bases. CDR3 length: 14 residues. The CDR3 spells CASSLGGSSGEQFF. In DNA, the CDR3 is TGTGCCAGCAGTTTAGGCGGGAGTTCCGGTGAGCAGTTCTTC.

This chain connects TRBV6-1 to TRBJ1-2; a possible D gene is TRBD1 (5 bases). Trimming stripped 2 bases from V and 6 bases from J, with 22 bases between. This CDR3 is 17 amino acids long. CDR1 is MNHNS, CDR2 SASEGT, per germline. CDR3 sequence: CASSERRRGPATDGYTF. In nucleotides, the CDR3 is TGTGCCAGCAGTGAACGGAGACGGGGCCCGGCTACAGATGGCTACACCTTC.

This clonotype has more than one count but fewer than ten. V gene TRBV12-3 or TRBV12-4 combines with J gene TRBJ2-1; no firm D call. Trimming removed 5 bases from V and 2 bases from J, with 19 bases in between. The CDR3 is 17 residues long. The CDR3 bases are TGTGCCAGCAGTACCCCGACTGGACCAAAACCCTACAATGAGCAGTTCTTC. It encodes CASSTPTGPKPYNEQFF.

This clonotype came up many times. The chain links TRBV24-1 to TRBJ1-5, with D perhaps TRBD1 (5 bases). In germline, CDR1 is KGHDR, CDR2 SFDVKD. The ends were cut back, 0 bases at V and 6 bases at J, with 5 bases in the middle. The CDR3 has 13 amino acids. CDR3 nucleotide sequence: TGTGCCACCAGTGATTTGCAGGGTCAGCCCCAGCATTTT. It specifies CATSDLQGQPQHF.